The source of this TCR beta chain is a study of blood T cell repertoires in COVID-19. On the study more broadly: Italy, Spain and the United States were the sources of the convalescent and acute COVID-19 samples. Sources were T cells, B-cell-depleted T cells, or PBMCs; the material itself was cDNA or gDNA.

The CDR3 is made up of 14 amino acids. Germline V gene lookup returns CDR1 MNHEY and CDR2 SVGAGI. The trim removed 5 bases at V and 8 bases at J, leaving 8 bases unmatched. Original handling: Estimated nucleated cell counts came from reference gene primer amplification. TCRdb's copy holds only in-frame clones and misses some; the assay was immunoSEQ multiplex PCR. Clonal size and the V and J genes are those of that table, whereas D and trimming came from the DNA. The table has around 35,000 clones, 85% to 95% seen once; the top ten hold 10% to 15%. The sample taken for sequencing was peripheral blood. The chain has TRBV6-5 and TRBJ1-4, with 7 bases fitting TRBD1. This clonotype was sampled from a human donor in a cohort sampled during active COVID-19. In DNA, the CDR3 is TGTGCCAGCAGTCAAACAGGGGTAGGAGAAAAACTGTTTTTT. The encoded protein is CASSQTGVGEKLFF.